Given below is one T cell receptor (beta chain) in context. This sample is drawn from a study of OX40 agonist ivuxolimab in advanced cancers. About the research overall: People in dose escalation had one of these cancers: hepatocellular carcinoma, melanoma, renal cell or head and neck cancer.

The CDR3 extends over 15 amino acids. The J segment lost 3 bases and the V segment lost 4 bases, leaving 6 bases of the junction unmatched. The germline gives CDR1 LNHDA, CDR2 SQIVND (reference sequence). The repertoire was sequenced with immunoSEQ multiplex PCR; TCRdb's copy has only in-frame clones and lacks some. The table lists about 82,000 clones, about nine tenths of them singletons, with over 1.5% in the top ten. The chain employs TRBV19 and TRBJ2-3; 8 nucleotides line up with TRBD2. Sequenced here: CD4+ or CD8+ T cells sorted from blood, sampled in a trial of the OX40 agonist ivuxolimab. The receptor comes from an adult with an advanced solid tumor such as melanoma, head and neck, liver or kidney cancer. The CDR3, as DNA: TGTGCCAGTAGTACTGACGGGAGGGTGACAGATACGCAGTATTTT. Translation gives CASSTDGRVTDTQYF.